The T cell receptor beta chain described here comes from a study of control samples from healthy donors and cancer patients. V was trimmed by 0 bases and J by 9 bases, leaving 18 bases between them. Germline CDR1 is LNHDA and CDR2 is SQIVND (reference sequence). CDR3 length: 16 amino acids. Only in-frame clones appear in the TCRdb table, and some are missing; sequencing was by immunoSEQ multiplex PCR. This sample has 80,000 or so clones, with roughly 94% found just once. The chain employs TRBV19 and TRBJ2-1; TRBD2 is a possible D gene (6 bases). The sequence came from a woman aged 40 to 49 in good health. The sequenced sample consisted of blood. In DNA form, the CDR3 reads TGTGCCAGTAGTATAGATTGGGCGTCTAGCGTAGGTGAGCAGTTCTTC. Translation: CASSIDWASSVGEQFF.